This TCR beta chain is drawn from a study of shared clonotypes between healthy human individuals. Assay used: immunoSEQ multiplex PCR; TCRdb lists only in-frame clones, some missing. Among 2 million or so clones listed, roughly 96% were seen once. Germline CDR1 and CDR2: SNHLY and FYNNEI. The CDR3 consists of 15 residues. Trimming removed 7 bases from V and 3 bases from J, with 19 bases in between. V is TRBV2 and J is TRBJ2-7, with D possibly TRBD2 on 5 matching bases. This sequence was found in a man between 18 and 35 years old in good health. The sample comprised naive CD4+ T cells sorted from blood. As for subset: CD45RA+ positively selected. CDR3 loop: CASTPEGGPIYEQYF. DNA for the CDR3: TGTGCCAGCACCCCCGAGGGCGGCCCCATCTACGAGCAGTACTTC.